The present T cell receptor (beta chain) was sequenced within a study of technical replicates of blood from several donors. Trimming cost V 0 bases and J 2 bases, with 10 bases left between them. This CDR3 comprises 15 residues. Looked up from germline, CDR1 is MNHEY and CDR2 is SVGAGI. TCRdb's copy holds only in-frame clones and misses some; the assay was immunoSEQ multiplex PCR. The data hold about 88,000 clones, with 90% to 95% observed a single time. The clonotype originates from a human donor in good health. V and J are TRBV6-5 and TRBJ1-2; D uncertain. Source material: T cells isolated from PBMCs. The chain's CDR3 is CASSYSVRVNYGYTF. The CDR3 DNA is TGTGCCAGCAGTTACTCGGTGCGGGTGAACTATGGCTACACCTTC.